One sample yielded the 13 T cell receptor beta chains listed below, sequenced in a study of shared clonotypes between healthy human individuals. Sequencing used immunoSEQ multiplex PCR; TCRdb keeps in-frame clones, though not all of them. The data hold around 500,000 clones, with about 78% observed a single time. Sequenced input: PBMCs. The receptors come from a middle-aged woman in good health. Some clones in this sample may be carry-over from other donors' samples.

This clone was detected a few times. The CDR3 loop reads CASQQEGTVSYEQYF. The CDR3 DNA is TGTGCCAGCCAACAAGAGGGGACGGTCTCCTACGAGCAGTACTTC. The gene calls are TRBV21-1 and TRBJ2-7. TRBV21-1 is listed as a pseudogene. This CDR3 is built from 15 residues.

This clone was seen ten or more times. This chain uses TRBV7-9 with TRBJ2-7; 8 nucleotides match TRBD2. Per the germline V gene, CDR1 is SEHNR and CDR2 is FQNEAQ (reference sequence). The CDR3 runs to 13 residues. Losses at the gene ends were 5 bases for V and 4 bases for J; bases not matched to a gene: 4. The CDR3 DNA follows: TGTGCCAGCAGCCCCCGGGAGGGGTACGAGCAGTACTTC. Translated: CASSPREGYEQYF.

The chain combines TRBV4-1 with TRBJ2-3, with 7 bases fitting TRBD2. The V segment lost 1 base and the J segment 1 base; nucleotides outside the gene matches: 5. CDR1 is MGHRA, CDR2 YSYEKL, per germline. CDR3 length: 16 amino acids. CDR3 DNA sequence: TGCGCCAGCAGCCAAGCGGCGAGCGGGGGCACAGATACGCAGTATTTT. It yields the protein CASSQAASGGTDTQYF.

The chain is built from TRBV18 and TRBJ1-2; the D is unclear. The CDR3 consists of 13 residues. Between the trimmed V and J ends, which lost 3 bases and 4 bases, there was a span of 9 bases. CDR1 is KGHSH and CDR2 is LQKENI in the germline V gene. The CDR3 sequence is CASSPSGFYGYTF. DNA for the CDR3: TGTGCCAGCTCACCTTCGGGGTTCTATGGCTACACCTTC.

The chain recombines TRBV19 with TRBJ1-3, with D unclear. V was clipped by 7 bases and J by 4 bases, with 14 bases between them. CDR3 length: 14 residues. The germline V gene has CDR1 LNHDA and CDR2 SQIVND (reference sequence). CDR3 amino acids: CASTTPGLGNTIYF. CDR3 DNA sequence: TGTGCCAGTACTACGCCGGGCTTGGGAAACACCATATATTTT.

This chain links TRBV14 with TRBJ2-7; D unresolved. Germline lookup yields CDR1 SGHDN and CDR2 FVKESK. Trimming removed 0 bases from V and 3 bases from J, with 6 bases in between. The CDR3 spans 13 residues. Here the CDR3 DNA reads TGTGCCAGCAGCCAAGAGTTGGACTACGAGCAGTACTTC. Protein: CASSQELDYEQYF.

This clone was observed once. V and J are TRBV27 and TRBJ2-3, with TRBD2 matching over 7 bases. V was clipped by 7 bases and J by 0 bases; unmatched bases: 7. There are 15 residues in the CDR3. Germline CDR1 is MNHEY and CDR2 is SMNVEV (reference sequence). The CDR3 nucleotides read TGTGCCAGCACCCCAGGGAGGGCGAGCACAGATACGCAGTATTTT. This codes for CASTPGRASTDTQYF.

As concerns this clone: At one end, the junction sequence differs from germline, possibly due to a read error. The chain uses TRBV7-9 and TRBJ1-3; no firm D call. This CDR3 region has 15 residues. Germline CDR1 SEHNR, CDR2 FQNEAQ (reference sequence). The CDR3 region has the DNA TGCGCCAGCAGCCAAGATGTGTTCTCTGGAAACACCATATATTTT. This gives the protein CASSQDVFSGNTIYF.

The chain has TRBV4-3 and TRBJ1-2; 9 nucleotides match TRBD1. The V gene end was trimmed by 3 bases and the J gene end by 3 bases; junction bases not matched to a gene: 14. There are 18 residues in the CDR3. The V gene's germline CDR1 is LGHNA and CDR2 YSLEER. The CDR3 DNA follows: TGCGCCAGCAGCCAGGACAGGGGAGTTCGGGTTGTGGACTATGGCTACACCTTC. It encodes CASSQDRGVRVVDYGYTF.

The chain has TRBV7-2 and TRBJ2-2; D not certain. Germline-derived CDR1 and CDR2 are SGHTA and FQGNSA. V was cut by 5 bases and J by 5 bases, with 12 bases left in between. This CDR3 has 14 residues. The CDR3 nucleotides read TGTGCCAGCAGCATCGCTCTAGGGACCGGGGAGCTGTTTTTT. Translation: CASSIALGTGELFF.

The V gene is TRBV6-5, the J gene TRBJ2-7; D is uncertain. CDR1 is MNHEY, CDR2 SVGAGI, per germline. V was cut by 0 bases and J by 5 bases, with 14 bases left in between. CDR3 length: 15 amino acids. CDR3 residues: CASSYSIGRSDEQYF. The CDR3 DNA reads TGTGCCAGCAGTTACTCGATAGGTCGGTCGGACGAGCAGTACTTC.

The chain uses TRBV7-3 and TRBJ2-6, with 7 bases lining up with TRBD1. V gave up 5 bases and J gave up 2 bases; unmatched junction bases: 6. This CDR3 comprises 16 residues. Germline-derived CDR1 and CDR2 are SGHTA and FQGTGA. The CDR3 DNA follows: TGTGCCAGCAGCGGCACGACAGGGACTGGGGCCAACGTCCTGACTTTC. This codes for CASSGTTGTGANVLTF.

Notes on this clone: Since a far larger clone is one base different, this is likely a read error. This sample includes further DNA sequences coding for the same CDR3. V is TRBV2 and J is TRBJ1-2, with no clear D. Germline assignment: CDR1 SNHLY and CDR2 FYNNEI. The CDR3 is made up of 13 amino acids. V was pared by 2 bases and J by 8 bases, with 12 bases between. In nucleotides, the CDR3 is TGTGCCAGCAGTGAAACTGTCGATTGGGGCTACACCTTC. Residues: CASSETVDWGYTF.